This TCR beta chain was retrieved from a study of early T cells in non-severe SARS-CoV-2 infection. Whole-study findings and limits: A preference for anti-spike CD8 responses marked VDJdb matching, which missed private and CD4 specificities.

The V gene end was trimmed by 7 bases and the J gene end by 1 base; junction bases not matched to a gene: 4. Germline CDR1 SQVTM, CDR2 ANQGSEA. The CDR3 is 12 residues long. In its sample, this clonotype ranks as medium-sized. What it recognizes is unknown. One entry per CDR3 protein results from TCRdb running MiXCR on the 5' RACE reads. The sample holds roughly 20,000 distinct CDR3 sequences, less than 4.5% seen once. The chain couples TRBV29-1 to TRBJ2-7; 7 bases agree with TRBD1. This clonotype originated in an adult who was a healthcare worker with PCR-confirmed SARS-CoV-2 infection or an uninfected control (not recorded which). Sequenced material: whole blood. CDR3 region: CSAGTVSYEQYF. Here the CDR3 DNA reads TGCAGCGCCGGGACAGTTTCCTACGAGCAGTACTTC.